This T cell receptor beta chain was sequenced during a study of cytomegalovirus exposure and HLA in healthy donors. CDR3 length: 16 residues. V lost 0 bases to trimming and J lost 7 bases; unmatched junction nucleotides: 10. Germline V lookup: CDR1 SGHNT, CDR2 YENEEA. The PCR had 60 Vbeta and 13 Jbeta primers. The protocol was immunoSEQ multiplex PCR, while the TCRdb copy is restricted to in-frame clones and leaves out a portion. The sample carries 150,000 or so clones, roughly 66% recorded once. The TCR sequence derives from a woman aged 18-29 years in good health and CMV-seronegative. The material sequenced was PBMCs. This chain uses TRBV11-3 with TRBJ2-5, with 8 bases fitting TRBD2. CDR3: CASSLDPRGGQGTQYF. Here the CDR3 DNA reads TGTGCCAGCAGCTTAGATCCCCGGGGGGGCCAGGGGACCCAGTACTTC.